This record concerns one T cell receptor (beta chain) sequence. The data derive from a study of cytomegalovirus exposure and HLA in healthy donors. The study ran its PCR with 60 Vbeta and 13 Jbeta primers. Generated by immunoSEQ multiplex PCR, the TCRdb table keeps only in-frame clones and is missing some. The sample consists of about 31,000 clones, about 65% of them appearing once. V lost 1 base, J lost 0 bases, and 9 bases lay in between. The CDR3 is 15 residues long. Germline V gives CDR1 LGHNA, CDR2 YNFKEQ. This clonotype was obtained from a man aged 50 to 60 in good health and CMV-seropositive. This sequence joins TRBV4-2 and TRBJ2-5; D may be TRBD1 (6 bases). The sequenced sample consisted of PBMCs. This chain's CDR3 is CASSQANRDQETQYF. CDR3 nucleotides: TGTGCCAGCAGCCAAGCCAACAGGGACCAAGAGACCCAGTACTTC.